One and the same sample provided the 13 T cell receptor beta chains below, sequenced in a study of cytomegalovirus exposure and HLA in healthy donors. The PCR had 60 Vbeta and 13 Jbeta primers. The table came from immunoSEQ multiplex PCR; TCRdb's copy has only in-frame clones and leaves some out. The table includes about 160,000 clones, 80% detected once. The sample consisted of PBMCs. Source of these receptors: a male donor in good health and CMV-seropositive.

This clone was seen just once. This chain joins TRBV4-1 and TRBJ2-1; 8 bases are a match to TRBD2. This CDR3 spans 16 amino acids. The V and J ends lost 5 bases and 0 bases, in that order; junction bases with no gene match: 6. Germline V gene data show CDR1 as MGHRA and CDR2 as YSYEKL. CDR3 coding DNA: TGCGCCAGCAGCGACTTAGCGGGGCCCTCCTACAATGAGCAGTTCTTC. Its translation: CASSDLAGPSYNEQFF.

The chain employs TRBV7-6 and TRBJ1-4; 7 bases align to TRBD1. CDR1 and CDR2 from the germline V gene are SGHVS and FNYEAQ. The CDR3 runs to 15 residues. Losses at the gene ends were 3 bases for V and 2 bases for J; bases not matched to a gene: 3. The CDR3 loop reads CASSFQGDTNEKLFF. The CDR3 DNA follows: TGTGCCAGCAGCTTTCAGGGGGACACTAATGAAAAACTGTTTTTT.

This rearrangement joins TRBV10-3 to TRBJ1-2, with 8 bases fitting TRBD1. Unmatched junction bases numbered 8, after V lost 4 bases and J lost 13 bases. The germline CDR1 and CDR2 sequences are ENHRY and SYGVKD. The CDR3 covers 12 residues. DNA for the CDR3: TGTGCCATCAGTGTGGAAGGGACAGGATGCACCTTC. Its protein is CAISVEGTGCTF.

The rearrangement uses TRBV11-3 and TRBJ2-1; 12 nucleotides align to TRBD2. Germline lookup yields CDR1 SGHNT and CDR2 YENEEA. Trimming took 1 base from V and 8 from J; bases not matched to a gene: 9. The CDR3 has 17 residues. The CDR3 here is CASSLGALAGGTDEQFF. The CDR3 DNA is TGTGCCAGCAGCTTAGGGGCCCTAGCGGGAGGGACGGATGAGCAGTTCTTC.

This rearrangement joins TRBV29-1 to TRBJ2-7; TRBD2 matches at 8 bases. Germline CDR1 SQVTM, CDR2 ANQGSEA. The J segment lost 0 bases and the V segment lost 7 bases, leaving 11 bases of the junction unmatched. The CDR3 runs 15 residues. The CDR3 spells CSAAPPGGSSYEQYF. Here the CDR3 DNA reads TGCAGCGCCGCCCCACCGGGAGGGAGCTCCTACGAGCAGTACTTC.

In DNA, the CDR3 is TGCGCCAGCAGCTTAGGGGGACTAAAAGAGACCCAGTACTTC. It encodes CASSLGGLKETQYF. The chain combines TRBV5-1 with TRBJ2-5; D may be TRBD2 (7 bases). Germline CDR1 reads SGHRS; CDR2 reads YFSETQ. This CDR3 comprises 14 residues. Trimming left V 2 bases short and J 3 bases short, with 11 bases between.

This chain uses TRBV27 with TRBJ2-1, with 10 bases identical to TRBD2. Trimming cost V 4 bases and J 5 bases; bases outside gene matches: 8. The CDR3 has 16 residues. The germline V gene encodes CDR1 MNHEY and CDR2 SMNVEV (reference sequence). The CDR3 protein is CASSSPWTSGNNEQFF. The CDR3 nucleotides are TGTGCCAGCAGTTCGCCATGGACTAGCGGAAACAATGAGCAGTTCTTC.

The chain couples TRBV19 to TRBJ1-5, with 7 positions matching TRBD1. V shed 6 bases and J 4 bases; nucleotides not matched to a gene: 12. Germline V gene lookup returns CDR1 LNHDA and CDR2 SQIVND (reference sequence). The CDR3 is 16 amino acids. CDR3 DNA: TGTGCCAGTAGAAGGGTCGGGGACAGCCCAAATCAGCCCCAGCATTTT. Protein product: CASRRVGDSPNQPQHF.

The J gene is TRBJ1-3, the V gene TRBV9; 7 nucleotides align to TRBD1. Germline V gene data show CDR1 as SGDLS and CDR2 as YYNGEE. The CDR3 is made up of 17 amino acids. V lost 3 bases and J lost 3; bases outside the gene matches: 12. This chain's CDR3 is CASSAMLGTDYGNTIYF. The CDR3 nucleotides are TGTGCCAGCAGCGCTATGTTAGGGACAGATTATGGAAACACCATATATTTT.

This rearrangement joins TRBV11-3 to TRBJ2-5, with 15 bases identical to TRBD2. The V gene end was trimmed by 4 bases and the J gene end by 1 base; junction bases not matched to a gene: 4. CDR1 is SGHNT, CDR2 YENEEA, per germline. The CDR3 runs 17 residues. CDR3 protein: CASSSGLAGGSQETQYF. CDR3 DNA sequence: TGTGCCAGCAGCTCCGGACTAGCGGGAGGGAGCCAAGAGACCCAGTACTTC.

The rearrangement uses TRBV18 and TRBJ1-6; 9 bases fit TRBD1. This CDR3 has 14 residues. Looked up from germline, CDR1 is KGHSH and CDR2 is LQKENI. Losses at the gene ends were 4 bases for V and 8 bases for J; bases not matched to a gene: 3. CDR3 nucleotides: TGTGCCAGCTCACTGGGACAGGGAGATTCACCCCTCCACTTT. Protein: CASSLGQGDSPLHF.

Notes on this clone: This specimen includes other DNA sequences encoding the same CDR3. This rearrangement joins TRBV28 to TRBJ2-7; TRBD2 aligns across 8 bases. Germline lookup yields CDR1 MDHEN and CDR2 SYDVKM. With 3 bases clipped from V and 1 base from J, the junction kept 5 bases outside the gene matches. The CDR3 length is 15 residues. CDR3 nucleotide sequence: TGTGCCAGCAGTTTTGGACTAGCTTCATCCTACGAGCAGTACTTC. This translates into CASSFGLASSYEQYF.

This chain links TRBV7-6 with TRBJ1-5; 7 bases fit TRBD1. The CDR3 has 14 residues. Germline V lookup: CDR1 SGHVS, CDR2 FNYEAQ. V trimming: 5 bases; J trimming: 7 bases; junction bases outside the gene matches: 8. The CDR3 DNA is TGTGCCAGCAGCCCGACAGGGCTAGGGCAGCCCCAGCATTTT. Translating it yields CASSPTGLGQPQHF.